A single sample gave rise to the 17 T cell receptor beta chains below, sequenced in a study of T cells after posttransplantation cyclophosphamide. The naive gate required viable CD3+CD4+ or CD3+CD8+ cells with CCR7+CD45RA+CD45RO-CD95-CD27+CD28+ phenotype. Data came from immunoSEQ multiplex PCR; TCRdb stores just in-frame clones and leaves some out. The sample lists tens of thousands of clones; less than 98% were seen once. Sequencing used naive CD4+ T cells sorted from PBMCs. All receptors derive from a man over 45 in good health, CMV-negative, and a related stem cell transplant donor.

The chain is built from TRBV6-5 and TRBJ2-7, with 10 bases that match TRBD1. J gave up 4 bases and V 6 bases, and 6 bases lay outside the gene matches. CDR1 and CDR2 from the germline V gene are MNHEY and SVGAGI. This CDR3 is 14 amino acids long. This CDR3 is CASSRDRGRYEQYF. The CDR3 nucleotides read TGTGCCAGCAGCCGCGACAGGGGGCGATACGAGCAGTACTTC.

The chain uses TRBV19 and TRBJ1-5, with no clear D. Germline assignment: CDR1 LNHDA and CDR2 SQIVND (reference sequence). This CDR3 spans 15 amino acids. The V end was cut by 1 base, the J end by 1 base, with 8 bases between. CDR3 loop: CASSIVQASNQPQHF. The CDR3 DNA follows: TGTGCCAGTAGTATAGTTCAGGCCAGCAATCAGCCCCAGCATTTT.

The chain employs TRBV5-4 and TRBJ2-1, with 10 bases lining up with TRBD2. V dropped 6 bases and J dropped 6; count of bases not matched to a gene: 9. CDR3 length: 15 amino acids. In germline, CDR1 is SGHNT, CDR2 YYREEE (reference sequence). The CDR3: CASTSGTSVPNEQFF. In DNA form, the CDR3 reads TGTGCCAGCACCTCCGGGACTAGCGTACCCAATGAGCAGTTCTTC.

The CDR3 sequence: CASSLGLAGSTDTQYF. Here the CDR3 DNA reads TGTGCCAGCAGCCTGGGACTAGCGGGGAGCACAGATACGCAGTATTTT. This chain uses TRBV7-7 with TRBJ2-3, with TRBD2 matching over 13 bases. CDR1 and CDR2 (germline): SSHAT, FNYEAQ (reference sequence). Trimming cost V 5 bases and J 0 bases; bases outside gene matches: 2. The CDR3 spans 16 residues.

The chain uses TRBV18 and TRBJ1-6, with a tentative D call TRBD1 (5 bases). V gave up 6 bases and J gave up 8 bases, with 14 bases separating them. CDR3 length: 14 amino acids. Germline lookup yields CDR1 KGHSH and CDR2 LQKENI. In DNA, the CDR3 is TGTGCCAGCTCGACCACCAGGGAGGATTCACCCCTCCACTTT. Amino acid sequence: CASSTTREDSPLHF.

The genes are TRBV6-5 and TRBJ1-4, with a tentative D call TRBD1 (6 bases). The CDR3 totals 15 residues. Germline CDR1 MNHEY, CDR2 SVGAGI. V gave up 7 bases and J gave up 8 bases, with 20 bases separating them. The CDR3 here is CASTLSQGVKEKLFF. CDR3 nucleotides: TGTGCCAGCACCTTGTCACAGGGTGTTAAGGAAAAACTGTTTTTT.

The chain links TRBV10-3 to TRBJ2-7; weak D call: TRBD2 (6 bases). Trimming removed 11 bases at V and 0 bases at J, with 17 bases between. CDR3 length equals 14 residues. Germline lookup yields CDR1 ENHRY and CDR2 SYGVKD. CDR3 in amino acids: CAPLPRGDSYEQYF. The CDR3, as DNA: TGTGCCCCCCTCCCGCGGGGCGACTCCTACGAGCAGTACTTC.

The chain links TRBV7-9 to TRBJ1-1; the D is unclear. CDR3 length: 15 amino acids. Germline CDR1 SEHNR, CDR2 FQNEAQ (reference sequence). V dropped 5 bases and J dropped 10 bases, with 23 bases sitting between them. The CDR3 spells CASSAAGSQTSGAFF. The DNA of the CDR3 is TGTGCCAGCAGCGCAGCCGGGAGTCAAACAAGCGGAGCTTTCTTT. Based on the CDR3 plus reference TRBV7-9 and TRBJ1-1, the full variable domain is DTGVSQNPRHKITKRGQNVTFRCDPISEHNRLYWYRQTLGQGPEFLTYFQNEAQLEKSRLLSDRFSAERPKGSFSTLEIQRTEQGDSAMYLCASSAAGSQTSGAFFGQGTRLTVV.

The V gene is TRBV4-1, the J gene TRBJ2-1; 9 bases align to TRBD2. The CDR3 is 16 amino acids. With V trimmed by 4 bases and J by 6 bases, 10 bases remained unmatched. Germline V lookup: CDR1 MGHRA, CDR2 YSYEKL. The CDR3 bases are TGCGCCAGCAGCCCGACCCCTGGACTAGCGAGCAATGAGCAGTTCTTC. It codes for CASSPTPGLASNEQFF.

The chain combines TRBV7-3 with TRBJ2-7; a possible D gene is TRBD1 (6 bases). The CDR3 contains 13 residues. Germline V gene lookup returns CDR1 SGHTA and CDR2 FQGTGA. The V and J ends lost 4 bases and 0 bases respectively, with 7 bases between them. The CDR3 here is CASSSGASYEQYF. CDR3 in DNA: TGTGCCAGCAGCTCAGGGGCCTCCTACGAGCAGTACTTC.

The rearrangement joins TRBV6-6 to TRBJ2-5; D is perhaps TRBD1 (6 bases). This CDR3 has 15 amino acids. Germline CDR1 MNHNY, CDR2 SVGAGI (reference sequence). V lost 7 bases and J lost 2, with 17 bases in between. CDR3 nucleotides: TGTGCCAGCAACCCCAGGACAGCTTCACAAGAGACCCAGTACTTC. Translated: CASNPRTASQETQYF.

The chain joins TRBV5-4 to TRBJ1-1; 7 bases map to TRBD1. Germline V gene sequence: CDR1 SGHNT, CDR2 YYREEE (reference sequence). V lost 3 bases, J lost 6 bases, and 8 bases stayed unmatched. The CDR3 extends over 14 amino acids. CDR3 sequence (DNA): TGTGCCAGCAGCTCACGACAGGGAAGCTCTGAAGCTTTCTTT. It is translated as CASSSRQGSSEAFF.

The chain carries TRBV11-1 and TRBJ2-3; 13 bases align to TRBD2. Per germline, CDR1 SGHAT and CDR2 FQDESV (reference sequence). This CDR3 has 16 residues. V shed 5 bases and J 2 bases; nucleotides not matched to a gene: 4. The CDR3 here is CASSRGLAGATDTQYF. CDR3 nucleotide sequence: TGTGCCAGCAGCCGTGGACTAGCGGGGGCCACAGATACGCAGTATTTT.

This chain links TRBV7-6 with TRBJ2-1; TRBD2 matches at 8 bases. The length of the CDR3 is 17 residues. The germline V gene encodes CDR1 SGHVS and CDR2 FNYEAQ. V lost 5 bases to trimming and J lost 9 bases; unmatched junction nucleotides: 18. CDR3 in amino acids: CASSQPSGGTAEGEQFF. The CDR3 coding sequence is TGTGCCAGCAGCCAACCCTCGGGGGGGACGGCGGAAGGTGAGCAGTTCTTC.

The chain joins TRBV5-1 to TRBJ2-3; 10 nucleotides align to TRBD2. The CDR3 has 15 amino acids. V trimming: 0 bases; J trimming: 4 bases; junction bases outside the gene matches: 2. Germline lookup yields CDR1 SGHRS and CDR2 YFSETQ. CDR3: CASSLGLAGADTQYF. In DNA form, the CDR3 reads TGCGCCAGCAGCTTGGGGCTAGCGGGAGCAGATACGCAGTATTTT.

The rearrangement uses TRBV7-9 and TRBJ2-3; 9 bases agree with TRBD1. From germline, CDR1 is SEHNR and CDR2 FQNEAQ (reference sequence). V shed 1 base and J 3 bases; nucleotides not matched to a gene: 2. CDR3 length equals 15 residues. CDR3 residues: CASSLDRGQTDTQYF. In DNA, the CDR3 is TGTGCCAGCAGCTTAGACAGGGGGCAGACAGATACGCAGTATTTT.

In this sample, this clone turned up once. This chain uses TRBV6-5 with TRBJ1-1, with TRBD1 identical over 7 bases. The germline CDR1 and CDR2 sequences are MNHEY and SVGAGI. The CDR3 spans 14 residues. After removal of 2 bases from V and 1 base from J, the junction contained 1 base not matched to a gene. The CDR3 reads CASSYGTANTEAFF. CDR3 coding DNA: TGTGCCAGCAGTTACGGGACAGCGAACACTGAAGCTTTCTTT.